These T cell receptor beta chains were read from a single sample in a study of control samples from healthy donors and cancer patients. Using immunoSEQ multiplex PCR, the repertoire was profiled, and TCRdb retains in-frame clones only, with some absent. The table has 40,000 to 55,000 clones, 80% to 90% seen once. The specimen was PBMCs. Source of these receptors: a woman aged 55 to 70 with lung cancer. The CDR3 runs from the conserved cysteine through the conserved F or W. The D gene is left open where the match is weak. Clone size, where shown, is once, few, many, or a class for clones that have expanded.

abundance: .; v_gene: TRBV11-2; d_gene: TRBD1; j_gene: TRBJ1-5; CDR3nt: TGTGCCAGCAGCCCCCGGACAGGGAGCAATCAGCCCCAGCATTTT; CDR3aa: CASSPRTGSNQPQHF
abundance: few; v_gene: TRBV5-1; d_gene: TRBD2; j_gene: TRBJ2-1; CDR3nt: TGCGCCAGCAGCAACTCGGCGGGAGTTAACAATGAGCAGTTCTTC; CDR3aa: CASSNSAGVNNEQFF
abundance: .; v_gene: TRBV9; d_gene: .; j_gene: TRBJ2-5; CDR3nt: TGTGCCAGCAGCTGGGGAGCATCGAGCCAAGAGACCCAGTACTTC; CDR3aa: CASSWGASSQETQYF
abundance: once; v_gene: TRBV5-1; d_gene: TRBD1; j_gene: TRBJ1-4; CDR3nt: TGCGCCAGCAACTTGGAGGGACAGGGGAATGAAAAACTGTTTTTT; CDR3aa: CASNLEGQGNEKLFF
abundance: .; v_gene: TRBV2; d_gene: TRBD2; j_gene: TRBJ2-7; CDR3nt: TGTGCCAGCAAGTTAGGAGCGGGAGGTCTTCTATCCGAGCAGTACTTC; CDR3aa: CASKLGAGGLLSEQYF
abundance: .; v_gene: TRBV6-2/TRBV6-3; d_gene: .; j_gene: TRBJ2-7; CDR3nt: TGTGCCAGCAGTTACGGCATACTATTTCAATACGAGCAGTACTTC; CDR3aa: CASSYGILFQYEQYF
abundance: .; v_gene: TRBV28; d_gene: .; j_gene: TRBJ2-7; CDR3nt: TGTGCCAGCAGTTCGACAGGACCTTACTTTTACGAGCAGTACTTC; CDR3aa: CASSSTGPYFYEQYF
abundance: .; v_gene: TRBV15; d_gene: .; j_gene: TRBJ1-1; CDR3nt: TGTGCCACCAGCAAGTTGACGGTGAACACTGAAGCTTTCTTT; CDR3aa: CATSKLTVNTEAFF
abundance: .; v_gene: TRBV6-5; d_gene: .; j_gene: TRBJ2-1; CDR3nt: TGTGCCAGCAGCCGAACAGGATCCTACAATGAGCAGTTCTTC; CDR3aa: CASSRTGSYNEQFF
abundance: .; v_gene: TRBV24-1; d_gene: .; j_gene: TRBJ2-3; CDR3nt: TGTGCCACCAGTGATTCAAGGTTGGGCACAGATACGCAGTATTTT; CDR3aa: CATSDSRLGTDTQYF
abundance: few; v_gene: TRBV9; d_gene: TRBD2; j_gene: TRBJ2-1; CDR3nt: TGTGCCAGCAGCCCCCGCGGGGGGGGTGTTCCTTACAATGAGCAGTTCTTC; CDR3aa: CASSPRGGGVPYNEQFF
abundance: .; v_gene: TRBV7-3; d_gene: .; j_gene: TRBJ2-3; CDR3nt: TGTGCCAGCAGCTCCACAGATACGCAGTATTTT; CDR3aa: CASSSTDTQYF
abundance: .; v_gene: TRBV7-9; d_gene: .; j_gene: TRBJ2-7; CDR3nt: TGTGCCAGCAGCTTAATCCCCCTAGGTCGGGGGAGGTGGTCCTACGAGCAGTACTTC; CDR3aa: CASSLIPLGRGRWSYEQYF
abundance: .; v_gene: TRBV15; d_gene: TRBD1; j_gene: TRBJ2-2; CDR3nt: TGTGCCACCAGCGGACCCAGGGGGCGCGGCGGGGAGCTGTTTTTT; CDR3aa: CATSGPRGRGGELFF